This T cell receptor beta chain was retrieved from a study of cytomegalovirus exposure and HLA in healthy donors. The germline gives CDR1 LGHNT, CDR2 FRNRAP. This CDR3 is built from 15 residues. The ends lost 1 base at V and 7 bases at J; junction bases unmatched: 7. PCR used 60 Vbeta primers and 13 Jbeta primers. Clones were sequenced by immunoSEQ multiplex PCR, and TCRdb holds only the in-frame ones, with some missing. This table holds about 160,000 clones, approximately 81% found once. The chain uses TRBV12-5 and TRBJ2-1; 7 bases agree with TRBD1. Sequencing was performed on PBMCs. The TCR originated in a man under 40 in good health and CMV-seronegative. The CDR3 spells CASGLGIRQGNEQFF. The DNA of the CDR3 is TGTGCTAGTGGTTTGGGAATTAGACAGGGAAATGAGCAGTTCTTC.